A selection of T cell receptor beta chains follows, all from one sample in a study of regulatory T cells in long-lasting Graves disease. Using its own MiXCR run on the multiplex PCR reads, TCRdb lists one record per CDR3 protein. The table records around 240,000 distinct CDR3 sequences, 15% to 20% of them present only once. In addition, the sample was reused for a study of T cells in Graves' hyperthyroidism and ophthalmopathy.

This material consisted of peripheral blood mononuclear cells (PBMCs), taken at new diagnosis, from a patient treated with antithyroid drugs. The receptors shown here come from a woman aged 25 to 39 with Graves disease. Each CDR3 is given with its conserved first and last residue. A D gene is named only where the DNA matches it firmly. The size of a clone is reported for some rows only, either as once, few or many, or as a class for expanded clones.

j_call clone_size d_call v_call cdr3_nt cdr3_aa
TRBJ1-5 . TRBD1 TRBV7-9 TGTGCCAGCAGCTCAACTAAGGGGGCCAGCAATCAGCCCCAGCATTTT CASSSTKGASNQPQHF
TRBJ2-3 . TRBD1 TRBV11-2 TGTGCCAGCAGCCCCGGACAGGGGGATACGCAGTATTTT CASSPGQGDTQYF
TRBJ1-5 many . TRBV6-1 TGTGCCAGCAGTGAAACGTGGGGCCTGCCGTCCTCTTATAGCAATCAGCCCCAGCATTTT CASSETWGLPSSYSNQPQHF
TRBJ1-1 many . TRBV12-3/TRBV12-4 TGTGCCAGCACCCTAGTCACTGAAGCTTTCTTT CASTLVTEAFF
TRBJ1-6 many . TRBV3-1 TGTGCCAGCAGCCAAGTCGGGGGCAGCTCCTATAATTCACCCCTCCACTTT CASSQVGGSSYNSPLHF
TRBJ1-4 many . TRBV18 TGTGCCAGCTCAACTATCTATGAAAAACTGTTTTTT CASSTIYEKLFF
TRBJ2-3 few TRBD2 TRBV20-1 TGCAGTGCTGACGGGGCTAGCGGGGGGGCCACAGATACGCAGTATTTT CSADGASGGATDTQYF
TRBJ2-2 . TRBD1 TRBV28 TGTGCCAGCAGTTTCTACGGGACAGGGGGCACCGGGGAGCTGTTTTTT CASSFYGTGGTGELFF
TRBJ2-1 . . TRBV27 TGTGCCAGCAGTATCACAGGGAATGAGCAGTTCTTC CASSITGNEQFF
TRBJ1-3 many . TRBV4-1 TGCGCCAGCAGCCAGGGCGAATACCCTTACAGCTCTGGAAACACCATATATTTT CASSQGEYPYSSGNTIYF
TRBJ2-1 . . TRBV13 TGTGCCAGCAGCTTGGGAGAGGGGAATGAGCAGTTCTTC CASSLGEGNEQFF
TRBJ1-1 . . TRBV29-1 TGCAGCGTTGATACGGATGAAGCTTTCTTT CSVDTDEAFF
TRBJ1-2 many . TRBV12-3/TRBV12-4 TGTGCCAGCAGTGCCTGGGAAGACTATGGCTACACCTTC CASSAWEDYGYTF
TRBJ1-5 . . TRBV9 TGTGCCAGCAGCGTTGAGAGTGGAAGCAATCAGCCCCAGCATTTT CASSVESGSNQPQHF
TRBJ1-1 many . TRBV5-5 TGTGCCAGCAGCTTAGTGCACACTGAAGCTTTCTTT CASSLVHTEAFF
TRBJ2-3 many . TRBV9 TGTGCCAGCGCCCTGGCGGGGCGCAGCACAGATACGCAGTATTTT CASALAGRSTDTQYF
TRBJ1-5 many TRBD1 TRBV10-2 TGCGCCAGCAGTGAGTCCCAGGGGGATCAGCCCCAGCATTTT CASSESQGDQPQHF
TRBJ1-1 many TRBD1 TRBV18 TGTGCCAGCTCACTACAGGGGGCCGAGGCTGAAGCTTTCTTT CASSLQGAEAEAFF
TRBJ2-7 once TRBD2 TRBV18 TGTGCCAGCTCACGAGCCCGGACTAGCGGGACCTACGAGCAGTACTTC CASSRARTSGTYEQYF
TRBJ1-5 many TRBD1 TRBV12-3/TRBV12-4 TGTGCCAGCAGTCTGGAAGAGACAGGGTATCAGCCCCAGCATTTT CASSLEETGYQPQHF
TRBJ2-5 few TRBD2 TRBV5-4 TGTGCCAGCAGCTTGGTTAGCGGGGGGGCCTTCGGAGAGACCCAGTACTTC CASSLVSGGAFGETQYF
TRBJ2-1 many TRBD1 TRBV7-7 TGTGCTAGTCAAGCGGGACAGGGGAACAATGAGCAGTTCTTC CASQAGQGNNEQFF
TRBJ1-1 many . TRBV18 TGTGCCAGCTCACCACAGGTGGACACTGAAGCTTTCTTT CASSPQVDTEAFF
TRBJ2-3 . TRBD1 TRBV6-9 TGTGCCAGCAGTTCGACAGGGGGATCTACCACAGATACGCAGTATTTT CASSSTGGSTTDTQYF
TRBJ1-1 many TRBD1 TRBV5-6 TGTGCCAGCAGCTTGATCGGTGGACAGGGGCTCGGCACTGAAGCTTTCTTT CASSLIGGQGLGTEAFF
TRBJ2-3 many TRBD1 TRBV20-1 TGCAGTGCTCCCAAGGGACAGGTCACAGATACGCAGTATTTT CSAPKGQVTDTQYF
TRBJ2-6 . . TRBV13 TGTGCCAGCAGCTCAATCTCTTTTGGGGCCAACGTCCTGACTTTC CASSSISFGANVLTF
TRBJ1-1 many . TRBV10-3 TGTGCCACCACGGCGGGGGCAAGTGAAGCTTTCTTT CATTAGASEAFF
TRBJ2-7 . . TRBV2 TGTGCCAGCAGTGGGGGTCGCGCCGGGGTCTACGAGCAGTACTTC CASSGGRAGVYEQYF
TRBJ2-1 . . TRBV5-1 TGCGCCAGCAGCTTATCCGGGCCCTGGATGAATGAGCAGTTCTTC CASSLSGPWMNEQFF
TRBJ1-2 many . TRBV7-2 TGTGCCAGCAGCGTCCGGGACCCTGGGGTCTATGGCTACACCTTC CASSVRDPGVYGYTF
TRBJ1-1 many . TRBV20-1 TGCAGTGCCCCGCGGGGAGGGTTGAACACTGAAGCTTTCTTT CSAPRGGLNTEAFF
TRBJ2-3 many . TRBV10-3 TGTGCCATCAGTGAGACTAGTGGAGATACGCAGTATTTT CAISETSGDTQYF
TRBJ1-1 many TRBD1 TRBV6-2/TRBV6-3 TGTGCCAGCAGTCTCGGGACAGGGGTTCGGGAAGCTTTCTTT CASSLGTGVREAFF
TRBJ2-7 many TRBD1 TRBV11-2 TGTGCCAGCAGCCGTATACCGGGACAGCCCCAGGGCTACGAGCAGTACTTC CASSRIPGQPQGYEQYF
TRBJ2-7 . TRBD2 TRBV12-3/TRBV12-4 TGTGCCAGCAGTTTTCTAGCGGGGGGATCACCCTACGAGCAGTACTTC CASSFLAGGSPYEQYF
TRBJ1-2 many . TRBV20-1 TGCAGTGCTAGTATTGGGGGAGGCGGCTATGGCTACACCTTC CSASIGGGGYGYTF
TRBJ2-2 few TRBD2 TRBV13 TGTGCCAGCAGCTTAGGTTTAGCGGGGATCACCGGGGAGCTGTTTTTT CASSLGLAGITGELFF
TRBJ2-1 many . TRBV12-3/TRBV12-4 TGTGCCAGCAGTTTCGCTCGACAGGACAATGAGCAGTTCTTC CASSFARQDNEQFF
TRBJ2-7 many TRBD1 TRBV6-2/TRBV6-3 TGTGCCAGCAGTTACTTAAACCTCCGGGACAGGGGCGACGAGCAGTACTTC CASSYLNLRDRGDEQYF
TRBJ1-1 many . TRBV18 TGTGCCAGCTCACCATTAGAAATGAGCACTGAAGCTTTCTTT CASSPLEMSTEAFF
TRBJ1-2 many . TRBV11-2 TGTGCCAGCAGCTCACCGCGGCGCGGGTCCTCTGGCTACACCTTC CASSSPRRGSSGYTF
TRBJ1-4 many TRBD1 TRBV18 TGTGCCAGCTCAAAGGACAGGGAACGTGAAAAACTGTTTTTT CASSKDREREKLFF
TRBJ1-5 few . TRBV20-1 TGCAGTGCTAGAGATTTAGGAAATCAGCCCCAGCATTTT CSARDLGNQPQHF
TRBJ1-5 many TRBD1 TRBV7-9 TGTGCCAGCAGCTCGTCCGGGACAGGCAAGCCCCAGCATTTT CASSSSGTGKPQHF
TRBJ1-3 many . TRBV2 TGTGCCAGCAGCACGAGCATGAGACACATAATTGGAAACACCATATATTTT CASSTSMRHIIGNTIYF
TRBJ2-2 few . TRBV20-1 TGCAGTGCCATATCAACAACGAACACCGGGGAGCTGTTTTTT CSAISTTNTGELFF
TRBJ2-1 many . TRBV11-2 TGTGCCAGCAGCTTAGATTCGGCTAGCGCCTACAATGAGCAGTTCTTC CASSLDSASAYNEQFF
TRBJ1-5 many . TRBV7-6 TGTGCCAGCAGCTTAGCTGCAGACGGAGGTAGCAATCAGCCCCAGCATTTT CASSLAADGGSNQPQHF
TRBJ2-4 few . TRBV5-6 TGTGCCAGCAGCCAACGCGATCTAGCTCTATCTGGTAACATTCAGTACTTC CASSQRDLALSGNIQYF
TRBJ2-7 once TRBD2 TRBV20-1 TGCAGTGCTAGCGGCAGCGGGGGGGCCTACGAGCAGTACTTC CSASGSGGAYEQYF
TRBJ2-2 few . TRBV28 TGTGCCAGCAGTTTCCTAAGCCTGAACACCGGGGAGCTGTTTTTT CASSFLSLNTGELFF
TRBJ2-5 many . TRBV5-1 TGCGCCAGCAGCCCCCGAGTAGCTGAGACCCAGTACTTC CASSPRVAETQYF
TRBJ1-2 few . TRBV12-3/TRBV12-4 TGTGCCAGCAGTTTCCGAGGGGCGCCAGGTGGCTACACCTTC CASSFRGAPGGYTF
TRBJ1-3 few . TRBV6-1 TGTGCCAGCAGGACAGGAGGAAACACCATATATTTT CASRTGGNTIYF
TRBJ1-2 few . TRBV24-1 TGTGCCACCAGTGATTTCCGACAGAACTATGGCTACACCTTC CATSDFRQNYGYTF
TRBJ1-4 many . TRBV11-2 TGTGCCAGCAGCCCCTTGGATGAGGAAAAACTGTTTTTT CASSPLDEEKLFF